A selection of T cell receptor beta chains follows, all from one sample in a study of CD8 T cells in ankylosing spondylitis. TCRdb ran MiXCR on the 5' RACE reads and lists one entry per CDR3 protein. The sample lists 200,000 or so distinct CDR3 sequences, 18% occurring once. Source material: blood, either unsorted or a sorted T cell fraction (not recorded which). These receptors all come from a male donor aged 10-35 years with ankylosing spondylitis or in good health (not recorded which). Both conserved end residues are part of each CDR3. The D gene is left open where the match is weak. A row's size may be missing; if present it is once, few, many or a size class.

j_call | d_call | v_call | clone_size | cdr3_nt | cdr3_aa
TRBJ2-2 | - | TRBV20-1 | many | TGCAGTGCTAGGAATTACAGGAGGGCCTCGGGCACCGGGGAGCTGTTTTTT | CSARNYRRASGTGELFF
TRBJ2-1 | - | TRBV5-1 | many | TGCGCCAGCAGCAGCTCGGGGCTTCCTATAAACTACAATGAGCAGTTCTTC | CASSSSGLPINYNEQFF
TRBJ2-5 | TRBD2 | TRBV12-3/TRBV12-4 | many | TGTGCCAGCAGTTTGGTTGCGGGAGGTCAGGAAGAGACCCAGTACTTC | CASSLVAGGQEETQYF
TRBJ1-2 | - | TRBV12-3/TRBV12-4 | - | TGTGCCAGCAGTAGTCCCGGGACGGTGTCTTCCGAGGGCTACACCTTC | CASSSPGTVSSEGYTF
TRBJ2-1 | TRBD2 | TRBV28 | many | TGTGCCAGCAGTCTGGCTTTAGCGGGACCGTTTAGCTCCTACAATGAGCAGTTCTTC | CASSLALAGPFSSYNEQFF
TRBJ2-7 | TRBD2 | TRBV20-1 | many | TGCAGTGCTAGAGATTGGCGCGGGAGCTCCTACGAGCAGTACTTC | CSARDWRGSSYEQYF
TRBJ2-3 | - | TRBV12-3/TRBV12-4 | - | TGTGCCAGCAGTTTATCGGGGCGGTACACAGATACGCAGTATTTT | CASSLSGRYTDTQYF
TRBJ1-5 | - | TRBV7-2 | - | TGTGCCAGCAGCACAAATAGCAATCAGCCCCAGCATTTT | CASSTNSNQPQHF
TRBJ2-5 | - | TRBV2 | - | TGTGCCAGCAAGGGACGGTTGCAAGAGACCCAGTACTTC | CASKGRLQETQYF
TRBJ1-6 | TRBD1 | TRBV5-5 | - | TGTGCCAGCATGACCGGGACAGCCAATTCACCCCTCCACTTT | CASMTGTANSPLHF
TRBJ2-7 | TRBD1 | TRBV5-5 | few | TGTGCCACGGCCTTGGACAGGGGATCCTACGAGCAGTACTTC | CATALDRGSYEQYF
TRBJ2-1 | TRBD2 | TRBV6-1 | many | TGTGCCAGCAGACCCGGGGGGGGCAAATATGAGCAGTTCTTC | CASRPGGGKYEQFF
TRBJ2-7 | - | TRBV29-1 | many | TGCAGCGTTGCCTCGGCTGCCTACGAGCAGTACTTC | CSVASAAYEQYF
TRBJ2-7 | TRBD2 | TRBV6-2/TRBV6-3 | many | TGTGCCAGCAGTCACCCCGGGGGGGGGTCCTACGAGCAGTACTTC | CASSHPGGGSYEQYF
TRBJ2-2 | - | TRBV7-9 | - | TGTGCCTTACAGACTGGGAACACCGGGGAGCTGTTTTTT | CALQTGNTGELFF
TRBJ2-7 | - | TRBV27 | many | TGTGCCAGCAGTTTACCGGGGGCCCAAGAGCAGTACTTC | CASSLPGAQEQYF
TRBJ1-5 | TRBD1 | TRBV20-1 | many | TGCAGCACCCACAGGGGGCGAAATCAGCCCCAGCATTTT | CSTHRGRNQPQHF
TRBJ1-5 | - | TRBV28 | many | TGTGCCAGCAGTTTACGGGTGGTCAATCAGCCCCAGCATTTT | CASSLRVVNQPQHF
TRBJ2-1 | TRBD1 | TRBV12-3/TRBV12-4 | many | TGTGCCAGCGGCACAGGGGTCTACTCCTACAATGAGCAGTTCTTC | CASGTGVYSYNEQFF
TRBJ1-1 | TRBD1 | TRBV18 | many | TGTGCCAGCTCACCCGGACAGGGATTGGGGGAGAACACTGAAGCTTTCTTT | CASSPGQGLGENTEAFF
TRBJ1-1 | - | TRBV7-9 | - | TGTGCCAGCAGCTCGACTTGGACTGAAGCTTTCTTT | CASSSTWTEAFF
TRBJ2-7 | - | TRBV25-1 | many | TGTGCCAGCAGTGCCGGACCCATCTACGAGCAGTACTTC | CASSAGPIYEQYF
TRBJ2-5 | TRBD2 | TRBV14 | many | TGTGCCAGCAGCCAAACTGGGACTAGCCGGAGGGAGACCCAGTACTTC | CASSQTGTSRRETQYF
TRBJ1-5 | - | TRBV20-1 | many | TGCAGTGCTAGGGAAGGCGCTTCCAATCAGCCCCAGCATTTT | CSAREGASNQPQHF
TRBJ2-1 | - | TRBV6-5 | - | TGTGCCAGCCGTCTAGCGTTGAGTAGCTCCTACAATGAGCAGTTCTTC | CASRLALSSSYNEQFF